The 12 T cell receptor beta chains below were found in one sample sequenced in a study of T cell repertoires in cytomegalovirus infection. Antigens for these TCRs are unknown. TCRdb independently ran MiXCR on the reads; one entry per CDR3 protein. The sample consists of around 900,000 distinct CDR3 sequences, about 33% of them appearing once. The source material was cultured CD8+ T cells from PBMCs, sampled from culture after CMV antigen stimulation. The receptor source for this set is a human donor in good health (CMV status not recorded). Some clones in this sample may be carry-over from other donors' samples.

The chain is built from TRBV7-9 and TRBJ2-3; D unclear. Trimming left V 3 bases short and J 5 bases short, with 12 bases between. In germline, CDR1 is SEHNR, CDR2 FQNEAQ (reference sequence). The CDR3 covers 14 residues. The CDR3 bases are TGTGCCAGCAGCTTCGTTTCCTCGATAGATACGCAGTATTTT. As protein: CASSFVSSIDTQYF.

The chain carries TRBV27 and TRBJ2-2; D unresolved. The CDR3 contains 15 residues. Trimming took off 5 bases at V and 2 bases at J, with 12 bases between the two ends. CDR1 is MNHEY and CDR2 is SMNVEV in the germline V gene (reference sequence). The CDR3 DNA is TGTGCCAGCAGTCCCTGGAAGGGCAACACCGGGGAGCTGTTTTTT. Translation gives CASSPWKGNTGELFF.

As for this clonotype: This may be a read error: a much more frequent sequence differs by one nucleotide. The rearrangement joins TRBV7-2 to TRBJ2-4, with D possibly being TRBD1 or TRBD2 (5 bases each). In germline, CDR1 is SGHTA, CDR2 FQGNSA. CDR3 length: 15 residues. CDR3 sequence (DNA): TGTGCCAGCAGCTGGGGGAAGGGGCCCAAAGACATTCAGTACTTC. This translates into CASSWGKGPKDIQYF.

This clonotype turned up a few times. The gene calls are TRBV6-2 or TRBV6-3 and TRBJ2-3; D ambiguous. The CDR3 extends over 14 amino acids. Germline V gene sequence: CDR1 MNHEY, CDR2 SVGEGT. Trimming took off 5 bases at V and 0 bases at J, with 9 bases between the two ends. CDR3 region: CASSRVGSTDTQYF. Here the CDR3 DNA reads TGTGCCAGCAGTAGAGTCGGGAGCACAGATACGCAGTATTTT.

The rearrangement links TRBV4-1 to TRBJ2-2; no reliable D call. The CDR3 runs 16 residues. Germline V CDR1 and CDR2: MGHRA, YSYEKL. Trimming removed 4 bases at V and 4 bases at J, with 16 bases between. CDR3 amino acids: CASSPRWADFTGELFF. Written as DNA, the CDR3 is TGCGCCAGCAGCCCAAGGTGGGCCGATTTCACCGGGGAGCTGTTTTTT.

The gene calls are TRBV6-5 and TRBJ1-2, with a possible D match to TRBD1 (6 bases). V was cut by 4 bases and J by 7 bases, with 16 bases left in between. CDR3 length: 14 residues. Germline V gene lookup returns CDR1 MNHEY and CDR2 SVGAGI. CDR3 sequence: CASSSAGGGSGYTF. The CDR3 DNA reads TGTGCCAGCAGTTCAGCCGGCGGGGGCTCTGGCTACACCTTC.

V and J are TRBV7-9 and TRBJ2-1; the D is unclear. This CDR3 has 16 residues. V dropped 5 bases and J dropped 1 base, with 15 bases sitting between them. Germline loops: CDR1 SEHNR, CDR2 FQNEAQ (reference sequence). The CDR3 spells CASSPVFPDSYNEQFF. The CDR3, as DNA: TGTGCCAGCAGCCCGGTGTTTCCTGATTCCTACAATGAGCAGTTCTTC.

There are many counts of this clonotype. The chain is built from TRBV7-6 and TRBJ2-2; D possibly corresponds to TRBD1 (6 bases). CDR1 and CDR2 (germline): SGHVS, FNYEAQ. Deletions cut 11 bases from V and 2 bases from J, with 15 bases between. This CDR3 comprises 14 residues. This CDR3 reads CAWSWGPNTGELFF. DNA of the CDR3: TGTGCCTGGTCGTGGGGGCCCAACACCGGGGAGCTGTTTTTT.

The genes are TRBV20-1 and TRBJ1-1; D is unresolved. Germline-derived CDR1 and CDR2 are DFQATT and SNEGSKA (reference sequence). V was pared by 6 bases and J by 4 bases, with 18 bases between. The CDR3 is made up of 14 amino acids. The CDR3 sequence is CSASPTAGGTEAFF. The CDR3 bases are TGCAGTGCCTCGCCGACGGCGGGTGGCACTGAAGCTTTCTTT.

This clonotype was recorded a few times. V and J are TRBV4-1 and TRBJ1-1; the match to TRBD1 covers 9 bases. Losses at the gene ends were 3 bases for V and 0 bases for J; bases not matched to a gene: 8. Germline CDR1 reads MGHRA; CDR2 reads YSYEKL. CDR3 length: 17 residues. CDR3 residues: CASSQAGTGPLNTEAFF. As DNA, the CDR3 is TGCGCCAGCAGCCAGGCTGGGACAGGGCCTTTGAACACTGAAGCTTTCTTT.

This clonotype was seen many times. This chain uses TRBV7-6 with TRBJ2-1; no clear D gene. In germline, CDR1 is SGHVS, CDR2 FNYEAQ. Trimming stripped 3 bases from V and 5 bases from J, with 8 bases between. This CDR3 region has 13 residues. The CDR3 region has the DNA TGTGCCAGCAGCTTTACCGCCGACAATGAGCAGTTCTTC. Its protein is CASSFTADNEQFF.

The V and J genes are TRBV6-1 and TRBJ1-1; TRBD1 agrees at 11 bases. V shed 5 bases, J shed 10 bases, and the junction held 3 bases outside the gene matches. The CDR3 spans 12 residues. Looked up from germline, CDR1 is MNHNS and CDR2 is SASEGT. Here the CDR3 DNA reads TGTGCCAGCAGTTGGACAGGGGGCTTAGCTTTCTTT. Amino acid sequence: CASSWTGGLAFF.